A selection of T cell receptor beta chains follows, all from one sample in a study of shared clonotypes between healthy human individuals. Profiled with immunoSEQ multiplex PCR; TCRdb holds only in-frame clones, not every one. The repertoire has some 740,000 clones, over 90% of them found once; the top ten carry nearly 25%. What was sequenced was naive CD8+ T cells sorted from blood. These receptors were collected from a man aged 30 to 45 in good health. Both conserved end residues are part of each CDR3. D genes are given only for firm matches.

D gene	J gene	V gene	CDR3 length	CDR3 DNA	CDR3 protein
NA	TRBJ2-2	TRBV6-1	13	TGTGCCAGCAGTGAGGATAACACCGGGGAGCTGTTTTTT	CASSEDNTGELFF
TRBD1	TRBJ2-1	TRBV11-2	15	TGTGCCAGCAGCCTTACAGGGGGCTATCACAATGAGCAGTTCTTC	CASSLTGGYHNEQFF
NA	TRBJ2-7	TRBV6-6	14	TGTGCCAGCACCTTGGAGAGCCACCTGGACGAGCAGTACTTC	CASTLESHLDEQYF
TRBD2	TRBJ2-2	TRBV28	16	TGTGCCAGCAGTTCCCTAGCGGGAGGGAACACCGGGGAGCTGTTTTTT	CASSSLAGGNTGELFF
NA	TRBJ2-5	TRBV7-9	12	TGTGCCAGCAGTGGAGGCGGAGAGACCCAGTACTTC	CASSGGGETQYF
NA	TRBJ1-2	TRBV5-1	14	TGCGCCAGCAAAATTTGGGGCTTGCCCTATGGCTACACCTTC	CASKIWGLPYGYTF
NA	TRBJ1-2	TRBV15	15	TGTGCCACCAGCAGAGTACCAGGGGACCCCTATGGCTACACCTTC	CATSRVPGDPYGYTF
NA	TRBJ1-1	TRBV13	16	TGTGCCAGCAGCTTAGGACAGGAGATGCCCGGCACTGAAGCTTTCTTT	CASSLGQEMPGTEAFF
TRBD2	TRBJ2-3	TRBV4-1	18	TGCGCCAGCAGCCAAGACCCGACCGGGACTAGGGGCACAGATACGCAGTATTTT	CASSQDPTGTRGTDTQYF
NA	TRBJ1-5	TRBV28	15	TGTGCCAGCAGCCTCAAGGGACTTCAGTATCAGCCCCAGCATTTT	CASSLKGLQYQPQHF